Presented here are 3 T cell receptor beta chains from one specimen sequenced in a study of blood T cells in healthy people across ages. For the second PCR, which ran for roughly 6 to 11 cycles, a sample-barcoded 5' primer and a J-beta primer mix were used. TCRdb redid the calling of the 5' RACE reads with MiXCR, one entry per CDR3 protein. The table includes 750,000 to 950,000 distinct CDR3 sequences, roughly 24% detected once. The same data also went into a second study, on T cells of mothers and their children.

Sequencing used blood. The receptors originated from a boy aged 10-17 years in good health.

The rearrangement uses TRBV29-1 and TRBJ1-1; D is possibly TRBD1 (5 bases). The length of the CDR3 is 14 residues. Germline assignment: CDR1 SQVTM and CDR2 ANQGSEA. The V and J ends lost 7 bases and 0 bases respectively, with 15 bases between them. Here the CDR3 reads CSGGTGNLNTEAFF. The CDR3 DNA is TGCAGCGGAGGGACGGGAAATTTGAACACTGAAGCTTTCTTT.

Worth noting for this clonotype: No conserved phenylalanine or tryptophan ends this CDR3, so it is likely a read error. This chain uses TRBV6-2 or TRBV6-3 with TRBJ2-3; 8 positions agree with TRBD1. Per the germline V gene, CDR1 is MNHEY and CDR2 is SVGEGT. The V and J ends lost 6 bases and 5 bases, in that order; junction bases with no gene match: 4. The CDR3 is 13 residues long. The CDR3 spells CASRGTGLDTQYS. The CDR3, as DNA: TGTGCCAGCAGAGGGACAGGCTTAGATACGCAGTATTCT.

This clonotype occurred a few times. The chain links TRBV7-9 to TRBJ2-5; TRBD1 agrees at 7 bases. CDR3 length: 16 residues. CDR1 is SEHNR and CDR2 is FQNEAQ in the germline V gene (reference sequence). Trimming removed 4 bases from V and 5 bases from J; junction bases left unmatched: 13. The CDR3 nucleotides read TGTGCCAGCAGCTCGGACAAGACAGGGTCGGGGGAGACCCAGTACTTC. Amino acid sequence: CASSSDKTGSGETQYF.